The following is a TCR beta chain sequence with its context. Antigen: not known. The sample is drawn from a study of cytomegalovirus exposure and HLA in healthy donors. Findings and caveats of the study: Presence/absence analyses took donor sequencing depth as roughly uniform. Later work associated roughly 17,000 TCR beta sequences with HLA alleles at 0.05 false discovery rate.

The V gene's germline CDR1 is SEHNR and CDR2 FQNEAQ (reference sequence). CDR3 length: 13 residues. V was trimmed by 2 bases and J by 4 bases, leaving 5 bases between them. The PCR was carried out with 60 Vbeta primers and 13 Jbeta primers. Original handling: Among the unique TCR beta chains that a later analysis counted, 70 million to 85 million in all, 10 million to 14 million were shared. Assay: immunoSEQ multiplex PCR; the TCRdb copy retains only in-frame clones and omits some. V and J calls and clone size are those listed in that table; D and trimming were worked out from the DNA. The repertoire holds roughly 240,000 clones, 82% seen once, with around 5.7% in the top ten.

The TCR comes from a woman aged 40-49 years in good health and CMV-seropositive. The sequencing sample was made of PBMCs. The chain has TRBV7-9 and TRBJ2-2; the D is unclear. The CDR3 loop is CASSLWATGELFF. CDR3 bases: TGTGCCAGCAGCTTATGGGCCACCGGGGAGCTGTTTTTT.